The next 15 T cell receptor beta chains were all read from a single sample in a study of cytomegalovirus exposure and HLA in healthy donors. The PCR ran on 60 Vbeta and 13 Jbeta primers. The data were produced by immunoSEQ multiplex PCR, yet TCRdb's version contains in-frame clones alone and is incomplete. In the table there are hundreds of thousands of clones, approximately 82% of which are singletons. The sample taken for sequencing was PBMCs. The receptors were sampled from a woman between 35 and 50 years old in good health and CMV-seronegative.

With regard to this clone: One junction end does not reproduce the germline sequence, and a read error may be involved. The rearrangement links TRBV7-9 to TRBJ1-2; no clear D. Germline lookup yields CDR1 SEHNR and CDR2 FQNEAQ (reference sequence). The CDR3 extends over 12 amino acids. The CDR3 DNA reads TGTTCCAGCAGCTTGGAGCTCTATGGCTACACCTTC. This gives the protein CSSSLELYGYTF.

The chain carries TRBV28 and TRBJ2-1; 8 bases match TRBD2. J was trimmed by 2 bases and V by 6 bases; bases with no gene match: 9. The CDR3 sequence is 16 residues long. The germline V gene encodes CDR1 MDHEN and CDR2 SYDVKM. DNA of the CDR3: TGTGCCAGCAGCCTCATCGACGGGGGGGCCTACAATGAGCAGTTCTTC. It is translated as CASSLIDGGAYNEQFF.

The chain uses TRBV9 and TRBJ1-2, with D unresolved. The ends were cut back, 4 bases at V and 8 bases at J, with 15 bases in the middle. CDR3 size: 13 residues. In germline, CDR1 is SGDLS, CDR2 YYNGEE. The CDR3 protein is CASSPPPYTGYTF. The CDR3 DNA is TGTGCCAGCAGCCCCCCGCCCTATACGGGCTACACCTTC.

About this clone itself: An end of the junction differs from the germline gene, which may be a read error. As DNA, the CDR3 is TGTGCCCGGAGCGGAGGGAACACTGAAGCTTTCTTT. Protein product: CARSGGNTEAFF. The V gene is TRBV30, the J gene TRBJ1-1; no firm D call. Germline-derived CDR1 and CDR2 are GTSNPN and SVGIG (reference sequence). The CDR3 contains 12 residues. The variable domain in full, completed from reference TRBV30 and TRBJ1-1, reads SQTIHQWPATLVQPVGSPLSLECTVEGTSNPNLYWYRQAAGRGLQLLFYSVGIGQISSEVPQNLSASRPQDRQFILSSKKLLLSDSGFYLCARSGGNTEAFFGQGTRLTVV.

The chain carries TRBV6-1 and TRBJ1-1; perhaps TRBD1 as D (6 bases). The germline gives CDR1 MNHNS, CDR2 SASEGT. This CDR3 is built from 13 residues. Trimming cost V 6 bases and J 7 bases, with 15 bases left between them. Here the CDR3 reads CASRDSRGGEAFF. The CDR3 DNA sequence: TGTGCCAGCAGAGACTCGAGGGGGGGTGAAGCTTTCTTT.

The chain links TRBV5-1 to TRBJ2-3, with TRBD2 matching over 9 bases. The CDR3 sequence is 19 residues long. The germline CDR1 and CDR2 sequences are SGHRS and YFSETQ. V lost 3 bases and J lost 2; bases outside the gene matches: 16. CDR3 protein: CASSWASGGPSTATDTQYF. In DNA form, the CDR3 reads TGCGCCAGCAGCTGGGCAAGCGGGGGGCCCTCCACGGCCACAGATACGCAGTATTTT.

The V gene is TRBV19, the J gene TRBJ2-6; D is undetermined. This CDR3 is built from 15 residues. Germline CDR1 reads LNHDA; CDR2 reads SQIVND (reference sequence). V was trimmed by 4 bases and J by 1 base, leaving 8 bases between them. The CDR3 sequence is CASSKISSGANVLTF. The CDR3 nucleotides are TGTGCCAGTAGTAAAATCTCGTCTGGGGCCAACGTCCTGACTTTC. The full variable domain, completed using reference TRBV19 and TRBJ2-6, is DGGITQSPKYLFRKEGQNVTLSCEQNLNHDAMYWYRQDPGQGLRLIYYSQIVNDFQKGDIAEGYSVSREKKESFPLTVTSAQKNPTAFYLCASSKISSGANVLTFGAGSRLTVL.

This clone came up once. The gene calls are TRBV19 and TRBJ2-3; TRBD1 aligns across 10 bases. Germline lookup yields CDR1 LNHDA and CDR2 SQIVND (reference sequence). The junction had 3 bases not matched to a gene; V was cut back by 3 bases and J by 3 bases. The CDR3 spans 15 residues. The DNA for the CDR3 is TGTGCCAGTAGTATTGGGACAGGGGAGACAGATACGCAGTATTTT. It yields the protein CASSIGTGETDTQYF.

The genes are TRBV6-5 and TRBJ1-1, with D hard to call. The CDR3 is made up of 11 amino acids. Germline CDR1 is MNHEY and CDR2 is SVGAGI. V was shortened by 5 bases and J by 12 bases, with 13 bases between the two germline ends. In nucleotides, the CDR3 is TGTGCCAGCAGTACAAGGACGGGAACTTTCTTT. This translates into CASSTRTGTFF.

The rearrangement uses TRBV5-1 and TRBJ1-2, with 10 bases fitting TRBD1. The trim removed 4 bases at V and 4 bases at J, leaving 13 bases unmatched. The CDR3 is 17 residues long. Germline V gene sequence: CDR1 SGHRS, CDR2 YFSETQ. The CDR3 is CASSLNHGTGVGYGYTF. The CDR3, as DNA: TGCGCCAGCAGCCTTAACCACGGGACAGGGGTAGGCTATGGCTACACCTTC.

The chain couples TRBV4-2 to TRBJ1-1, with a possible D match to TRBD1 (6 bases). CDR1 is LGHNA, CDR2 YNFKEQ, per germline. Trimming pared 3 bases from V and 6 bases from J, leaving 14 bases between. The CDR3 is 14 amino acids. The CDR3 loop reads CASSHTTGRAEAFF. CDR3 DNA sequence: TGTGCCAGCAGCCATACCACAGGGAGAGCTGAAGCTTTCTTT.

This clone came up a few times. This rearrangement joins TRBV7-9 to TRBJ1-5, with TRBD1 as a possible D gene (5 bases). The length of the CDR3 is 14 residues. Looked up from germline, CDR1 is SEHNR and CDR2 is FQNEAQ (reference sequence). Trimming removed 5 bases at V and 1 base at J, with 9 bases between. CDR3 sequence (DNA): TGTGCCAGCAGCGGGGGGAACAGCAATCAGCCCCAGCATTTT. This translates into CASSGGNSNQPQHF.

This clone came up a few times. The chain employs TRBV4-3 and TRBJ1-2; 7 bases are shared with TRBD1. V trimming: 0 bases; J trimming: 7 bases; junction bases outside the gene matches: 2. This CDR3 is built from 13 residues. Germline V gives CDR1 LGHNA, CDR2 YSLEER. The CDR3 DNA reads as TGCGCCAGCAGCCAAGATAGGGGGCTTGGCTACACCTTC. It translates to CASSQDRGLGYTF.

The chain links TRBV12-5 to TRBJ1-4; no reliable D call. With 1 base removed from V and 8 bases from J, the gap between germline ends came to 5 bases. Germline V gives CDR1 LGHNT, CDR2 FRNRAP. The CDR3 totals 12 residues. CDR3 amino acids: CASGLAGEKLFF. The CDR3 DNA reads TGTGCTAGTGGTTTGGCGGGGGAAAAACTGTTTTTT.

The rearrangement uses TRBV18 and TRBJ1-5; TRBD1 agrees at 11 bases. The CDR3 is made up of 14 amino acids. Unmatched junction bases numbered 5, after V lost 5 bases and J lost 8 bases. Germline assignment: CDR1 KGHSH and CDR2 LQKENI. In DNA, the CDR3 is TGTGCCAGCTCATGGGGACAGGGGGTGAAGCCCCAGCATTTT. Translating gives CASSWGQGVKPQHF.